This TCR beta chain was documented in a study of cytomegalovirus exposure and HLA in healthy donors. The study, taken as a whole, reports: The study recorded 164 TCR beta chains that were cytomegalovirus-associated. There were some V segments, including TRBV6-2 and TRBV6-3, excluded as indistinguishable.

In the PCR, 60 Vbeta and 13 Jbeta primers were used. Clones were sequenced by immunoSEQ multiplex PCR, and TCRdb holds only the in-frame ones, with some missing. The sample comprises roughly 190,000 clones, roughly 80% of which are singletons, and roughly 2.7% rests with the top ten. V lost 2 bases to trimming and J lost 3 bases, with 15 bases between them. Germline V gene data show CDR1 as SGHTS and CDR2 as YDEGEE. The CDR3 consists of 15 residues. Turning to this clone: Its antigen is undetermined.

The sequencing input was PBMCs. This sequence originates from a female donor in good health and CMV-seronegative. The gene calls are TRBV5-8 and TRBJ2-7; the D gene is possibly TRBD1 (6 bases). The CDR3 protein is CASSFGQRVDYEQYF. Here the CDR3 DNA reads TGTGCCAGCAGCTTCGGACAGCGAGTAGACTACGAGCAGTACTTC.